Listed below are T cell receptor beta chains from one sample, sequenced in a study of control samples from healthy donors and cancer patients. The repertoire was sequenced with immunoSEQ multiplex PCR; TCRdb's copy has only in-frame clones and lacks some. The sample contains 90,000 or so clones, roughly 83% of which appear only once. The sample consisted of PBMCs. The receptors stem from a man in his sixties or seventies with lung cancer. Both conserved end residues are part of each CDR3. The D gene is left open where the match is weak. The size of a clone is reported for some rows only, either as once, few or many, or as a class for expanded clones.

d_call,v_call,clone_size,j_call,cdr3_nt,cdr3_aa
NA,TRBV24-1,NA,TRBJ2-7,TGTGCCACCAGTGACCAGACAGAGCAGTACTTC,CATSDQTEQYF
TRBD1,TRBV7-9,NA,TRBJ1-5,TGTGCCAGCAGCGCACGGACAGGGGGAGGGGATCAGCCCCAGCATTTT,CASSARTGGGDQPQHF
NA,TRBV10-1,NA,TRBJ2-6,TGCGCCAGGGCGCGGGTCGGGGCCAACGTCCTGACTTTC,CARARVGANVLTF
NA,TRBV2,NA,TRBJ1-1,TGTGCCAGCACTCCCACAAGGACGGGCCCCGAAGCTTTCTTT,CASTPTRTGPEAFF
NA,TRBV4-2,NA,TRBJ1-1,TGTGCCAGCAGCCAATTGAGGGGAGCCACTGAAGCTTTCTTT,CASSQLRGATEAFF
TRBD1,TRBV11-2,NA,TRBJ1-1,TGTGCCAGCAGCCAAAACAGGGGGAACACTGAAGCTTTCTTT,CASSQNRGNTEAFF
NA,TRBV6-5,NA,TRBJ1-5,TGTGCCAGCAGTAATAAGGGCCAAAAGCCCCAGCATTTT,CASSNKGQKPQHF
NA,TRBV7-3,once,TRBJ2-3,TGTGCCAGCAGCTTAGACACAGATACGCAGTATTTT,CASSLDTDTQYF
TRBD2,TRBV20-1,once,TRBJ2-4,TGCAGTGCTAGTCCCCCCCCGGGACTAGCGGGGGGGTGGGACATTCAGTACTTC,CSASPPPGLAGGWDIQYF
TRBD1,TRBV10-3,NA,TRBJ1-4,TGTGCCATCAGTGAGCCGGGACAGGGTAATGAAAAACTGTTTTTT,CAISEPGQGNEKLFF
NA,TRBV30,NA,TRBJ1-4,TGTGCCTGGAGGGGCGGGCTCTCCGAAAAACTGTTTTTT,CAWRGGLSEKLFF
TRBD2,TRBV2,NA,TRBJ2-1,TGTGCCAGCAGCCCCGCGGGGGAAGTACGGTTCTTC,CASSPAGEVRFF
NA,TRBV7-2,NA,TRBJ1-3,TGTGCCAGCAGGTCCCCCGGCTCTGGAAACACCATATATTTT,CASRSPGSGNTIYF
TRBD1,TRBV5-5,NA,TRBJ1-3,TGTGCCAGCAGCCTCCAGGGGGAGGGGGCATATGGAAACACCATATATTTT,CASSLQGEGAYGNTIYF
NA,TRBV27,few,TRBJ1-5,TGTGCCAGCAGTTTATCACTTTTGGGCAATCAGCCCCAGCATTTT,CASSLSLLGNQPQHF
NA,TRBV14,NA,TRBJ1-6,TGTGCCAGCAGCTTAAGACGGAGGGGAAATTCACCCCTCCACTTT,CASSLRRRGNSPLHF
NA,TRBV7-9,NA,TRBJ2-3,TGTGCCAGCAGCTCTACAACAGGGCCAGGAGATACGCAGTATTTT,CASSSTTGPGDTQYF
NA,TRBV5-3,NA,TRBJ2-7,TGTGCCAGAAGACGAAGGGGGGTCCCACCTAGCGAGCAGTACTTC,CARRRRGVPPSEQYF
TRBD1,TRBV7-3,NA,TRBJ1-2,TGTGCCAGCACCACAACCGGGACAGGGGTTCTCTACACCTTC,CASTTTGTGVLYTF
NA,TRBV6-2/TRBV6-3,NA,TRBJ2-1,TGTGCCAGCAGTTACGGTGGAGGGAAACTTTACAATGAGCAGTTCTTC,CASSYGGGKLYNEQFF
NA,TRBV5-4,NA,TRBJ1-2,TGTGCCAGCAGCTTTAGGGGGGGGCGAGGCTACACCTTC,CASSFRGGRGYTF
TRBD2,TRBV6-5,NA,TRBJ2-1,TGTGCCAGCAGCAGGTTAGCGGGGGGCTACAATGAGCAGTTCTTC,CASSRLAGGYNEQFF
NA,TRBV2,NA,TRBJ2-3,TGTGCCAGCACTTACGACGGGGGCACAGATACGCAGTATTTT,CASTYDGGTDTQYF
NA,TRBV21-1,NA,TRBJ1-3,TGTGCCAGCAATGGTGGAAACACCATATATTTT,CASNGGNTIYF
NA,TRBV7-2,NA,TRBJ1-4,TGTGCCAGCAGCTTAGAGGGATCAACTAATGAAAAACTGTTTTTT,CASSLEGSTNEKLFF
NA,TRBV11-2,NA,TRBJ2-3,TGTGCCAGCAGCTTACCCAGCTTCGGGGGAGCAGATACGCAGTATTTT,CASSLPSFGGADTQYF
NA,TRBV5-6,NA,TRBJ1-6,TGTGCCAGCAGCTTCCCAGGGACGGGCGGAAGGACACCCCTCCACTTT,CASSFPGTGGRTPLHF
NA,TRBV27,NA,TRBJ2-7,TGTGCCAGCAGTTTGACACCGACGGTGTACGAGCAGTACTTC,CASSLTPTVYEQYF
TRBD1,TRBV7-9,NA,TRBJ1-4,TGTGCCAGCAGCTTAGGACAGGGTGCATGGGATGAAAAACTGTTTTTT,CASSLGQGAWDEKLFF
TRBD1,TRBV5-4,NA,TRBJ2-2,TGTGCCAGCAGCCCCCGACAGGGGTCGACCACCGGGGAGCTGTTTTTT,CASSPRQGSTTGELFF
NA,TRBV4-2,NA,TRBJ1-4,TGTGCCAGCAGCCAAGAAGATGGGGGCCCTAATGAAAAACTGTTTTTT,CASSQEDGGPNEKLFF
NA,TRBV5-1,few,TRBJ2-7,TGCGCCAGCAGTCGAACTAGATCCTACGAGCAGTACTTC,CASSRTRSYEQYF
NA,TRBV9,NA,TRBJ2-4,TGTGCCAGCAGCGGACCCGGGACAAATCTAGCCAAAAACATTCAGTACTTC,CASSGPGTNLAKNIQYF
NA,TRBV7-2,NA,TRBJ1-1,TGTGCCAGCAGCTTAACAGAGTTTGAAGCTTTCTTT,CASSLTEFEAFF
TRBD1,TRBV18,few,TRBJ1-2,TGTGCCAGCTCACCAGGGACAGGGCACTATGGCTACACCTTC,CASSPGTGHYGYTF
TRBD2,TRBV25-1,NA,TRBJ2-3,TGTGCCAGCAGTGAATTTGTAGCGGGGGGGCCAGATACGCAGTATTTT,CASSEFVAGGPDTQYF
NA,TRBV6-6,NA,TRBJ2-1,TGTGCCAGCAGTTACGGGGATGAGCAGTTCTTC,CASSYGDEQFF
NA,TRBV21-1,NA,TRBJ2-6,TGTGCCAGCAGCAGCCGGGACAGGGGACGATTCAGCTCTGGGGCCAACGTCCTGACTTTC,CASSSRDRGRFSSGANVLTF
TRBD1,TRBV25-1,NA,TRBJ1-2,TGTGCCAGCAGTGAATGGATTACAGGGGGCCATGGCTACACCTTC,CASSEWITGGHGYTF
TRBD1,TRBV6-2/TRBV6-3,NA,TRBJ1-5,TGTGCCAGCAGTCAGGGGGGGCCCGACAATCAGCCCCAGCATTTT,CASSQGGPDNQPQHF
NA,TRBV5-1,NA,TRBJ1-5,TGCGCCAGCAGCTTCGGGGGAGTCGATCAGCCCCAGCATTTT,CASSFGGVDQPQHF
NA,TRBV12-2,NA,TRBJ2-7,TGTGCAAGTCGCTTTACAGATTCCGGGCCGACGAGCTCCTACGAGCAGTACTTC,CASRFTDSGPTSSYEQYF
NA,TRBV19,once,TRBJ2-3,TGTGCCAGTAGTATCGAGCTAGAGCAGTATTTT,CASSIELEQYF
NA,TRBV5-6,NA,TRBJ1-1,TGTGCCAGCAGCTTGGTGGCGGCAAGGGAAGCTTTCTTT,CASSLVAAREAFF
NA,TRBV23-1,NA,TRBJ1-4,TGCGCCAGCCTAGTCCTCCGATCAGGGGCAACTAATGAAAAACTGTTTTTT,CASLVLRSGATNEKLFF
NA,TRBV5-1,NA,TRBJ1-1,TGCGCCAGCAGCTTCGGACCGCAGACGAACACTGAAGCTTTCTTT,CASSFGPQTNTEAFF
TRBD2,TRBV10-1,NA,TRBJ2-3,TGCGCCAGCAGCTTCTCGGGGGGTACAGATACGCAGTATTTT,CASSFSGGTDTQYF
NA,TRBV19,NA,TRBJ1-2,TGTGCCAGCGAAAGGCCCGGATCCTATGGCTACACCTTC,CASERPGSYGYTF
NA,TRBV5-5,NA,TRBJ2-7,TGTGCCAGCAGCTCGGGGCAGGGGATCTGGCACGAGCAGTACTTC,CASSSGQGIWHEQYF
NA,TRBV24-1,NA,TRBJ2-2,TGTGCCACCAGTCGTAGGGAGCCCACCGCCGGGGAGCTGTTTTTT,CATSRREPTAGELFF
NA,TRBV4-2,NA,TRBJ1-1,TGTGCCAGCAGCCTACAAATGAACACTGAAGCTTTCTTT,CASSLQMNTEAFF
NA,TRBV19,NA,TRBJ2-1,TGTGCCAGTAGTATGAACCGCGGGGAATACAATGAGCAGTTCTTC,CASSMNRGEYNEQFF
NA,TRBV11-3,NA,TRBJ2-1,TGTGCCAGCAGCTTAGGTAGGGGGGGCTCCTACAATGAGCAGTTCTTC,CASSLGRGGSYNEQFF
NA,TRBV4-1,NA,TRBJ1-3,TGCGCCAGCAGCCCGTCAGGGGAACTCTCTGGAAACACCATATATTTT,CASSPSGELSGNTIYF
NA,TRBV30,few,TRBJ1-1,TGTGCCTGGAGCGGGATGAACACTGAAGCTTTCTTT,CAWSGMNTEAFF
NA,TRBV7-9,few,TRBJ1-1,TGTGCCAGCAGCTTAGGGGGGCTAGGGGCCACTGAAGCTTTCTTT,CASSLGGLGATEAFF
NA,TRBV21-1,NA,TRBJ2-3,TGTGCCAGCACCGTACAGGGGTCTAGCACAGATACGCAGTATTTT,CASTVQGSSTDTQYF
NA,TRBV6-5,NA,TRBJ1-2,TGTGCCAGCAGTTCCGCCTTGCAGGACTATGGCTACACCTTC,CASSSALQDYGYTF